These 9 T cell receptor beta chains originate from one sample sequenced in a study of blood T cell repertoires in COVID-19. Clones were read by immunoSEQ multiplex PCR, and TCRdb kept only the in-frame ones, dropping some. This sample yields roughly 200,000 clones, of which more than 80% are seen a single time; over 3% belongs to the top ten. The specimen sequenced was PBMCs or T cells enriched from blood (not recorded which). Receptor source: a middle-aged woman with acute COVID-19.

This clone appeared a single time. The gene calls are TRBV13 and TRBJ1-2; D is possibly TRBD1 (5 bases). V was shortened by 4 bases and J by 5 bases, with 17 bases between the two germline ends. This CDR3 contains 15 residues. Per the germline V gene, CDR1 is PRHDT and CDR2 is FYEKMQ (reference sequence). The CDR3 is CASSYRWQREYGYTF. CDR3 bases: TGTGCCAGCAGCTACAGGTGGCAGCGAGAATATGGCTACACCTTC.

V usage is TRBV5-6 and J usage is TRBJ1-2; TRBD1 aligns across 7 bases. V gave up 3 bases and J gave up 4 bases; unmatched junction bases: 3. Germline CDR1 SGHDT, CDR2 YYEEEE. This CDR3 has 13 amino acids. The CDR3 coding sequence is TGTGCCAGCAGCTACAGGGGCCTCTATGGCTACACCTTC. Encoded protein: CASSYRGLYGYTF. Full variable domain (rest looked up from reference TRBV5-6 and TRBJ1-2): DAGVTQSPTHLIKTRGQQVTLRCSPKSGHDTVSWYQQALGQGPQFIFQYYEEEERQRGNFPDRFSGHQFPNYSSELNVNALLLGDSALYLCASSYRGLYGYTFGSGTRLTVV.

The CDR3 loop is CASSKTGRNTEAFF. As DNA, the CDR3 is TGTGCCAGCAGCAAGACAGGGAGGAACACTGAAGCTTTCTTT. The chain has TRBV11-3 and TRBJ1-1, with 7 bases matching TRBD1. The CDR3 totals 14 residues. CDR1 SGHNT and CDR2 YENEEA come from the germline V gene. After removal of 5 bases from V and 1 base from J, the junction contained 4 bases not matched to a gene.

V is TRBV5-1 and J is TRBJ1-1; D gene ambiguous. V was trimmed by 1 base and J by 0 bases, leaving 10 bases between them. CDR1 is SGHRS and CDR2 is YFSETQ in the germline V gene. The CDR3 has 15 amino acids. CDR3 sequence (DNA): TGCGCCAGCAGCTTGCTTTCACTGATGAACACTGAAGCTTTCTTT. Translation gives CASSLLSLMNTEAFF.

The CDR3 is CASSPGTLLEAFF. CDR3 in DNA: TGTGCCAGCTCGCCCGGGACACTCTTAGAAGCTTTCTTT. The V gene is TRBV18, the J gene TRBJ1-1, with a tentative D call TRBD1 (6 bases). V lost 6 bases to trimming and J lost 8 bases, with 16 bases between them. This CDR3 has 13 residues. Germline CDR1 is KGHSH and CDR2 is LQKENI.

The chain couples TRBV2 to TRBJ1-1, with D unclear. The CDR3 has 14 amino acids. From germline, CDR1 is SNHLY and CDR2 FYNNEI. V was shortened by 6 bases and J by 5 bases, with 16 bases between the two germline ends. In nucleotides, the CDR3 is TGTGCCAGCAGGACGACTCAACTCGGGACTGAAGCTTTCTTT. Its protein product is CASRTTQLGTEAFF.

This rearrangement joins TRBV6-5 to TRBJ2-2, with 9 bases lining up with TRBD2. Per the germline V gene, CDR1 is MNHEY and CDR2 is SVGAGI. Germline trimming cut 8 bases from V and 4 bases from J; bases unmatched to any gene: 8. The CDR3 length is 15 residues. Written as DNA, the CDR3 is TGTGCCAGCCGGGGGACTAGCACGGCCACCGGGGAGCTGTTTTTT. Residues: CASRGTSTATGELFF.

The chain joins TRBV6-5 to TRBJ2-2; D might be TRBD2 (7 bases). This CDR3 is 15 amino acids long. Per germline, CDR1 MNHEY and CDR2 SVGAGI. V was shortened by 2 bases and J by 4 bases, with 11 bases between the two germline ends. CDR3 in DNA: TGTGCCAGCAGTTACGCGGGGGCCGGCACCGGGGAGCTGTTTTTT. Translating it yields CASSYAGAGTGELFF.

The genes are TRBV27 and TRBJ1-1; 8 positions match TRBD1. The CDR3 loop spans 13 amino acids. Germline values: CDR1 MNHEY, CDR2 SMNVEV (reference sequence). V lost 2 bases to trimming and J lost 5 bases; unmatched junction nucleotides: 1. CDR3 in amino acids: CASSLGTGTEAFF. The CDR3 bases are TGTGCCAGCAGTTTAGGGACAGGAACTGAAGCTTTCTTT.